Presented here are 5 T cell receptor beta chains from one specimen sequenced in a study of CD8 T cells in ankylosing spondylitis. TCRdb reprocessed the 5' RACE reads with MiXCR, giving one entry per CDR3 protein. The sample yields 240,000 or so distinct CDR3 sequences, around 9.2% seen once. The sequenced sample was blood, either unsorted or a sorted T cell fraction (not recorded which). Receptor source: a male donor with ankylosing spondylitis or in good health (not recorded which).

J is TRBJ2-1 and V is TRBV11-3, with D uncertain. Looked up from germline, CDR1 is SGHNT and CDR2 is YENEEA. The V end lost 0 bases, the J end lost 4 bases, and 13 bases lay between the germline ends. This CDR3 contains 16 residues. The CDR3 nucleotides are TGTGCCAGCAGCTTAGATGAGAGGCGGAAGTACAATGAGCAGTTCTTC. Encoded protein: CASSLDERRKYNEQFF.

This clonotype has a count of ten or more. The chain employs TRBV9 and TRBJ1-2, with D perhaps TRBD1 (6 bases). The CDR3 totals 13 residues. Germline CDR1 SGDLS, CDR2 YYNGEE. V was pared by 2 bases and J by 5 bases, with 10 bases between. The CDR3 sequence: CASSVGTTYGYTF. CDR3 DNA: TGTGCCAGCAGCGTCGGGACAACTTATGGCTACACCTTC.

This clonotype was seen at least ten times. J is TRBJ2-1 and V is TRBV7-6; the match to TRBD1 covers 7 bases. V trimming: 1 base; J trimming: 12 bases; junction bases outside the gene matches: 15. Germline assignment: CDR1 SGHVS and CDR2 FNYEAQ. This CDR3 comprises 16 residues. DNA for the CDR3: TGTGCCAGCAGCTTAGAAGGGGGCCGGACTCCGGCTGTGCAGTTCTTC. It is translated as CASSLEGGRTPAVQFF.

V gene TRBV20-1 combines with J gene TRBJ2-3; 8 bases are shared with TRBD1. CDR1 and CDR2 from the germline V gene are DFQATT and SNEGSKA (reference sequence). V lost 4 bases to trimming and J lost 2 bases; unmatched junction nucleotides: 5. CDR3 length equals 14 residues. CDR3 DNA: TGCAGTGCTACGGACAGGGTACTCACAGATACGCAGTATTTT. It yields the protein CSATDRVLTDTQYF.

Many counts were recorded for this clonotype. This chain joins TRBV5-1 and TRBJ2-7, with a weak D call TRBD2 (6 bases). The germline V and J ends were trimmed by 2 bases and 0 bases, with 18 bases remaining between them. The germline V gene encodes CDR1 SGHRS and CDR2 YFSETQ. The CDR3 spans 17 residues. DNA of the CDR3: TGCGCCAGCAGCTTTTCCCTAAGCGGAGGGAGCTCCTACGAGCAGTACTTC. Its translation is CASSFSLSGGSSYEQYF.